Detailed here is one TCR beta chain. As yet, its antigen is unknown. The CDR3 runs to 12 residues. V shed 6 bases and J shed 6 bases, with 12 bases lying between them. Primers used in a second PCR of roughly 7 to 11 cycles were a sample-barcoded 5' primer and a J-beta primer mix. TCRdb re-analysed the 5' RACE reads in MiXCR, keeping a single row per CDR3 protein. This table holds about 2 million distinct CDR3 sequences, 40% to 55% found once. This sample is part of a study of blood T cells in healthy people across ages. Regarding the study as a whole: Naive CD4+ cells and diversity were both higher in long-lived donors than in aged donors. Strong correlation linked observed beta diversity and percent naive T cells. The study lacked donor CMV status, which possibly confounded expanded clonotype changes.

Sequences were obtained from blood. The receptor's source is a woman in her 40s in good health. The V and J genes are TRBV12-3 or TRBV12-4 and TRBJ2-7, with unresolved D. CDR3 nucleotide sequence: TGTGCCAGCAGGCCCGAGTGGGGCGAGCAGTACTTC. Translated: CASRPEWGEQYF.